These T cell receptor beta chains were read from a single sample in a study of Ad26.COV2.S vaccination and SARS-CoV-2 variants. Generated by immunoSEQ multiplex PCR, the TCRdb table keeps only in-frame clones and is missing some. Counted here are around 300,000 clones, approximately 90% occurring once; the ten biggest clones make up around 5.8%. The sequenced sample was peripheral blood, obtained in a trial of Ad26.COV2.S vaccine versus placebo. The receptors were sampled from a person aged 18 to 59 who received the Ad26.COV2.S COVID-19 vaccine or a placebo. The CDR3 runs from the conserved cysteine through the conserved F or W. A D gene is named only where the DNA matches it firmly.

>TRBV29-1|TRBJ1-5|TRBD1
TGCAGCGTTGTCACAGGGGGCTATCAGCCCCAGCATTTT
CSVVTGGYQPQHF
>TRBV12-3/TRBV12-4|TRBJ1-3|NA
TGTGCCAGATCTTCTGGAAACACCATATATTTT
CARSSGNTIYF
>TRBV6-5|TRBJ2-1|NA
TGTGCCAGCAGTTACTCGATAACTATCGGAAATAATGAGCAGTTCTTC
CASSYSITIGNNEQFF
>TRBV10-3|TRBJ2-7|NA
TGTGCCATCAGTCAGGGTGATAGCGAGCAGTACTTC
CAISQGDSEQYF
>TRBV11-2|TRBJ2-1|TRBD1
TGTGCCAGCAAACTTATTCAGGGGGCTTACAATGAGCAGTTCTTC
CASKLIQGAYNEQFF
>TRBV10-3|TRBJ1-4|NA
TGTGCCTCCGGGTCGGCAGGGGATGCAACTAATGAAAAACTGTTTTTT
CASGSAGDATNEKLFF
>TRBV7-8|TRBJ1-2|TRBD1
TGTGCCAGCAGCTGGGGACAGGGGGATGGCTACACCTTC
CASSWGQGDGYTF
>TRBV6-4|TRBJ2-3|NA
TGTGCCAGCAGTGACTGGGGCCGGGATACGCAGTATTTT
CASSDWGRDTQYF
>TRBV5-4|TRBJ1-4|TRBD1
TGTGCCAGCAGCTCCGGACAGGGGAATGAAAAACTGTTTTTT
CASSSGQGNEKLFF
>TRBV6-5|TRBJ1-4|NA
TGTGCCAGCAGTCCTAGGACGGTACTTTCCGAAAAACTGTTTTTT
CASSPRTVLSEKLFF
>TRBV4-1|TRBJ2-7|TRBD1
TGCGCCAGCAGCCAGACCGGGACAGGGAACTACGAGCAGTACTTC
CASSQTGTGNYEQYF
>TRBV18|TRBJ1-1|TRBD1
TGTGCCAGCTCACCACGTACAGGGGGCGAGACTGAAGCTTTCTTT
CASSPRTGGETEAFF
>TRBV6-5|TRBJ2-3|NA
TGTGCCAGCAGTCGAACGGACAGTCACACAGATACGCAGTATTTT
CASSRTDSHTDTQYF
>TRBV14|TRBJ1-3|NA
TGTGCCAGCAGCCAAGGGAGGAGAGCTGGAAACACCATATATTTT
CASSQGRRAGNTIYF